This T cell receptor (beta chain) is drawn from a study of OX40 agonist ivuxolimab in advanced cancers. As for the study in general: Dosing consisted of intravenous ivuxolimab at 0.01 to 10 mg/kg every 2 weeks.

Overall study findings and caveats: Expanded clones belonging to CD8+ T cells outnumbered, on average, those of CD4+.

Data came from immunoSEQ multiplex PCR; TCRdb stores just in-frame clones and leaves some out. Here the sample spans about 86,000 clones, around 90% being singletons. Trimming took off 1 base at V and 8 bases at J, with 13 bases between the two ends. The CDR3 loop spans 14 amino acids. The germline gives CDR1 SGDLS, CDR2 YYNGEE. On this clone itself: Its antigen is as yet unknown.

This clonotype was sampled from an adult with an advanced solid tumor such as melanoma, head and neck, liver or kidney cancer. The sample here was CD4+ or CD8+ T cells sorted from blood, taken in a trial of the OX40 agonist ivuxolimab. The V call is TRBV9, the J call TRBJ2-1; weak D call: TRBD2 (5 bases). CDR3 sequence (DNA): TGTGCCAGCAGCGTAAATCTAGCTGGGGATGAGCAGTTCTTC. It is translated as CASSVNLAGDEQFF.